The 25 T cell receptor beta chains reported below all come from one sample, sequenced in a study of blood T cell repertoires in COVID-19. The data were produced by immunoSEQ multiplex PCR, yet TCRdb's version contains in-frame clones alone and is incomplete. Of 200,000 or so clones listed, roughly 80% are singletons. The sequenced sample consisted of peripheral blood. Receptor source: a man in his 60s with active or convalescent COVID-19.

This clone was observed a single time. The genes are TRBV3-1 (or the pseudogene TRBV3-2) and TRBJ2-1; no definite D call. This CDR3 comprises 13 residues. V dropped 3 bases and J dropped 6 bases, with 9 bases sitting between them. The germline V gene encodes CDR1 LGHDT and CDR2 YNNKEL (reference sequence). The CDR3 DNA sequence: TGTGCCAGCAGCCAGATGTCTAGCAATGAGCAGTTCTTC. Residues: CASSQMSSNEQFF.

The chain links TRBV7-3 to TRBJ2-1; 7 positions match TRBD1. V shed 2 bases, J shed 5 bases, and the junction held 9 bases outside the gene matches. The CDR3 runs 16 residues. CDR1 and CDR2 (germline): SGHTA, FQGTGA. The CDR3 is CASSLDGTDFDNEQFF. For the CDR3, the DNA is TGTGCCAGCAGCTTAGACGGGACAGATTTTGACAATGAGCAGTTCTTC.

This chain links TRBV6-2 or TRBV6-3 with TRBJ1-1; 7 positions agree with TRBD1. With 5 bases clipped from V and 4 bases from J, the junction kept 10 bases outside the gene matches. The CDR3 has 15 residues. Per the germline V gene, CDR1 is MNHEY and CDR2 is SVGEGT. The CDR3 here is CASSGGTDFGTEAFF. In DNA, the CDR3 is TGTGCCAGCAGTGGTGGGACAGACTTCGGCACTGAAGCTTTCTTT.

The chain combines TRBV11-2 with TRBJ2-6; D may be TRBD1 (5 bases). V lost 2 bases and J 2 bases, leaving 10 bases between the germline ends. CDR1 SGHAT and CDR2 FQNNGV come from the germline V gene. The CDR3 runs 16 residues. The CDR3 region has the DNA TGTGCCAGCAGCTTAAGGGGTGCCCCTGGGGCCAACGTCCTGACTTTC. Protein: CASSLRGAPGANVLTF.

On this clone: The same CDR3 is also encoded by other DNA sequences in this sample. The CDR3 bases are TGCGCCAGCAGCCTGGGACAGACGAACACCGGGGAGCTGTTTTTT. It codes for CASSLGQTNTGELFF. J is TRBJ2-2 and V is TRBV5-1; 7 nucleotides agree with TRBD1. Germline assignment: CDR1 SGHRS and CDR2 YFSETQ. The length of the CDR3 is 15 residues. The trim removed 4 bases at V and 0 bases at J, leaving 3 bases unmatched.

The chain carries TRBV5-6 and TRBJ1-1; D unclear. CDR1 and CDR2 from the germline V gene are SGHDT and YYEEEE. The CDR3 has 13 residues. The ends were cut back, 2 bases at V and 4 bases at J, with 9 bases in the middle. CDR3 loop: CASSLGGSTEAFF. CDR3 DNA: TGTGCCAGCAGCTTAGGAGGGAGCACTGAAGCTTTCTTT.

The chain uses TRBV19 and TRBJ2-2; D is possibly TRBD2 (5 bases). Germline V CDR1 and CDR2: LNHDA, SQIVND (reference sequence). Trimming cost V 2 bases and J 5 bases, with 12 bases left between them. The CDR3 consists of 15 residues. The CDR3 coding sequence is TGTGCCAGTAGTATAAGGAGGTTCAGGACCGGGGAGCTGTTTTTT. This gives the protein CASSIRRFRTGELFF.

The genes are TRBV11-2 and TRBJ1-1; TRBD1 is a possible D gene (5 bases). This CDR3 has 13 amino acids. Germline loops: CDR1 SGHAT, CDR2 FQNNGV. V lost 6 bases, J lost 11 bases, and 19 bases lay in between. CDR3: CASSTGRRGEAFF. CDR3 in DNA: TGTGCCAGCAGTACAGGACGGCGAGGAGAGGCTTTCTTT.

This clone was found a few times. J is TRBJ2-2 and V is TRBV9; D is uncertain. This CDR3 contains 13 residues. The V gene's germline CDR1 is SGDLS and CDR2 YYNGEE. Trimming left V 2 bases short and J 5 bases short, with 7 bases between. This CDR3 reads CASSVSPTGELFF. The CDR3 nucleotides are TGTGCCAGCAGCGTCAGTCCTACCGGGGAGCTGTTTTTT.

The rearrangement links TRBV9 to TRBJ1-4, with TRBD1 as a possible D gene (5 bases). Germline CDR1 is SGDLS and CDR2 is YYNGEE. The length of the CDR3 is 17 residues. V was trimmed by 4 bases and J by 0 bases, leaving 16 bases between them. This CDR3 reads CASSPRGGGATNEKLFF. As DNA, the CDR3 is TGTGCCAGCAGCCCCCGGGGTGGAGGGGCAACTAATGAAAAACTGTTTTTT. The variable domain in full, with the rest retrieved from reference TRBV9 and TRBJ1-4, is DSGVTQTPKHLITATGQRVTLRCSPRSGDLSVYWYQQSLDQGLQFLIQYYNGEERAKGNILERFSAQQFPDLHSELNLSSLELGDSALYFCASSPRGGGATNEKLFFGSGTQLSVL.

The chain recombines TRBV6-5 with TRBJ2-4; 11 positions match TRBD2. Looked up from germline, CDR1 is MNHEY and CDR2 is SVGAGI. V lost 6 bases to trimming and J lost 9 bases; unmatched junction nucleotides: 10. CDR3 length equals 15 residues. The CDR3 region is CASSPSLAGAGIQYF. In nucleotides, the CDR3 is TGTGCCAGCAGCCCCTCACTAGCGGGAGCGGGCATTCAGTACTTC.

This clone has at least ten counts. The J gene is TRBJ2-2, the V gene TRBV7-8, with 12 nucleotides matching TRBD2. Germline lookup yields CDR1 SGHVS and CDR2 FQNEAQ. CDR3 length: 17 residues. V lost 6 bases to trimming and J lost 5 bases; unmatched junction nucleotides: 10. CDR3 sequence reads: CASRKGLAGDKTGELFF. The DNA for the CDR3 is TGTGCCAGCAGGAAGGGACTAGCGGGCGATAAGACCGGGGAGCTGTTTTTT.

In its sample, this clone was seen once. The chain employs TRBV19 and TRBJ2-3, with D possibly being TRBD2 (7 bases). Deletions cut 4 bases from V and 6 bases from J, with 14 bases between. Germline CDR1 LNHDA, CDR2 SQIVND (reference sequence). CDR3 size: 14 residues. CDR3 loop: CASSTSGGSDTQYF. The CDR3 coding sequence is TGTGCCAGTAGTACCTCGGGGGGCTCTGATACGCAGTATTTT.

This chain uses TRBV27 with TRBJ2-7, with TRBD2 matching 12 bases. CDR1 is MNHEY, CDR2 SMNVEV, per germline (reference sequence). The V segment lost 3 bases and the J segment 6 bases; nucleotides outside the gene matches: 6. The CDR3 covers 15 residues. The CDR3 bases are TGTGCCAGCAGTTTCCGGACTAGCGGGATAGGCGAGCAGTACTTC. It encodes CASSFRTSGIGEQYF.

CDR3 DNA: TGCGCCAGCAGCTTGAGCGGGCATAGCACAGATACGCAGTATTTT. It yields the protein CASSLSGHSTDTQYF. The J gene is TRBJ2-3, the V gene TRBV5-1; a possible D gene is TRBD2 (6 bases). The CDR3 extends over 15 amino acids. In germline, CDR1 is SGHRS, CDR2 YFSETQ. V gave up 1 base and J gave up 0 bases, with 9 bases separating them.

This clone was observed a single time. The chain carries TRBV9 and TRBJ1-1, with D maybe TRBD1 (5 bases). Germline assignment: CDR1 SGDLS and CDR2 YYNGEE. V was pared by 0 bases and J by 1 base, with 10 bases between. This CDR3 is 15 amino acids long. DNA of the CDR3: TGTGCCAGCAGCGTAGGGGGCCGCTCGAACACTGAAGCTTTCTTT. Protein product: CASSVGGRSNTEAFF.

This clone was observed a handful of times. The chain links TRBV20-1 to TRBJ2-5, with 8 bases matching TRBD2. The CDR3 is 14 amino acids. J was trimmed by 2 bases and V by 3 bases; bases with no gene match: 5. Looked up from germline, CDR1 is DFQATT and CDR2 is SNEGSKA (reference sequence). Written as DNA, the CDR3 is TGCAGTGCTAGTAGGCCGGGAGGGCAAGAGACCCAGTACTTC. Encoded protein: CSASRPGGQETQYF.

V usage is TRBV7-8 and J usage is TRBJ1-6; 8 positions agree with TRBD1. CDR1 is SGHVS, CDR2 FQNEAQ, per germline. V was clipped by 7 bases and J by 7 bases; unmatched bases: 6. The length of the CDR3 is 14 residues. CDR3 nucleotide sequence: TGTGCCAGCACCCACAGGGGGAAAAATTCACCCCTCCACTTT. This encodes CASTHRGKNSPLHF.

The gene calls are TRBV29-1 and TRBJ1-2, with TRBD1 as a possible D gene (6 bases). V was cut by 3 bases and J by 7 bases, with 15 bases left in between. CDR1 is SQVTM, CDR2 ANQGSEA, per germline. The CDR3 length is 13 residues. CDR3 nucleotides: TGCAGCGTTGAGAAGGGGGGGGGTCCTGGCTACACCTTC. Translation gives CSVEKGGGPGYTF.

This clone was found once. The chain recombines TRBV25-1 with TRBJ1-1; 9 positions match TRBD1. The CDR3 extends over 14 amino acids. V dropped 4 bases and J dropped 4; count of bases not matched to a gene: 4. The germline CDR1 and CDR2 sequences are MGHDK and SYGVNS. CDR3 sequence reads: CASSADRGRTEAFF. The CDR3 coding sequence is TGTGCCAGCAGTGCGGACAGGGGACGCACTGAAGCTTTCTTT.

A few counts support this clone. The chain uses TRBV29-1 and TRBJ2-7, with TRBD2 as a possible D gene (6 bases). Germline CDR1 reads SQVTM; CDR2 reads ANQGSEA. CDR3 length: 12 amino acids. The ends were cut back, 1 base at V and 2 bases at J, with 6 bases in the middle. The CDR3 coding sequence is TGCAGCGTTGAAGCGGGGGCCTACGAGCAGTACTTC. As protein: CSVEAGAYEQYF.

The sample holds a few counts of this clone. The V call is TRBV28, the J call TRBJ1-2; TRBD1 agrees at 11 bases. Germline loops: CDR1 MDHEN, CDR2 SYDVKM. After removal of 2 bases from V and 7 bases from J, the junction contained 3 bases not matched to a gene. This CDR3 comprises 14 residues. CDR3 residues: CASSLPGTGGGYTF. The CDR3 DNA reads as TGTGCCAGCAGTTTACCCGGGACAGGGGGTGGCTACACCTTC.

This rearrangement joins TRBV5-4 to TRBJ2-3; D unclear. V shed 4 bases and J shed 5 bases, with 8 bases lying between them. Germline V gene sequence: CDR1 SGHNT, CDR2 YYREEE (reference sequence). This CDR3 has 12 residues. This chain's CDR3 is CASSPPGDTQYF. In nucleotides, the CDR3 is TGTGCCAGCAGCCCCCCAGGAGATACGCAGTATTTT.

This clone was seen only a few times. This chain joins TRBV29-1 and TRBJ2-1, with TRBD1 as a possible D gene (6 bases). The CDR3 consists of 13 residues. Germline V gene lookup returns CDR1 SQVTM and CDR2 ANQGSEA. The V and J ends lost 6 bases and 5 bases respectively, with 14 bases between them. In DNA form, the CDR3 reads TGCAGCGTAGCCTTGACAGGTAACAATGAGCAGTTCTTC. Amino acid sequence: CSVALTGNNEQFF.

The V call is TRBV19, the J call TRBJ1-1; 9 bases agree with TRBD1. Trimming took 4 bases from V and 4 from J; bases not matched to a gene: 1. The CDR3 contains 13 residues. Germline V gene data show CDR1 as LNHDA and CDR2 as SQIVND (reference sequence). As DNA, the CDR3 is TGTGCCAGTAGTAAGACAGGGGGCACTGAAGCTTTCTTT. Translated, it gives CASSKTGGTEAFF.